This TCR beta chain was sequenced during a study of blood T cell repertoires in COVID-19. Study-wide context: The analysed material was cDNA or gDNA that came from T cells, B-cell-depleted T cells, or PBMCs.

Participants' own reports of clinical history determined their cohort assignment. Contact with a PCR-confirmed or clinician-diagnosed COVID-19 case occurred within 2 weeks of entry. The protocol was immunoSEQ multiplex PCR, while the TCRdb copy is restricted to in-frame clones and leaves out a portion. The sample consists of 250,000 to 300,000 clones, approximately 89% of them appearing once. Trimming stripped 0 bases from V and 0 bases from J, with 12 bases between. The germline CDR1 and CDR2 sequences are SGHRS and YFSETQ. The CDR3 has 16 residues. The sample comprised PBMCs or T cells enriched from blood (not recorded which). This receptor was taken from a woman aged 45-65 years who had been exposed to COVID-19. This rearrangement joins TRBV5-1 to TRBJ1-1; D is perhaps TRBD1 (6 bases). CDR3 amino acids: CASSLGPDRMNTEAFF. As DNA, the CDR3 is TGCGCCAGCAGCTTGGGCCCGGACAGAATGAACACTGAAGCTTTCTTT.